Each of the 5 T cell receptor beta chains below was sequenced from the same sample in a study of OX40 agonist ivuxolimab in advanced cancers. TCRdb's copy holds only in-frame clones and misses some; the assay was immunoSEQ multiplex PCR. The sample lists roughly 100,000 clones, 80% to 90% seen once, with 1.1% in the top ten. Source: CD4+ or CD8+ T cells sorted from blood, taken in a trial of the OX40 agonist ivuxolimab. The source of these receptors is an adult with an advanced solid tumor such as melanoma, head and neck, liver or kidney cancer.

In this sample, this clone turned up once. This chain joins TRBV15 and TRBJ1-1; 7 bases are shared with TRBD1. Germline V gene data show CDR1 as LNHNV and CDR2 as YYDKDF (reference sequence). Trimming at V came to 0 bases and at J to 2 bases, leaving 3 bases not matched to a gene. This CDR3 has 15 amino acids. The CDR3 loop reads CATSREGTVNTEAFF. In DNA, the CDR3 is TGTGCCACCAGCAGAGAGGGGACAGTCAACACTGAAGCTTTCTTT.

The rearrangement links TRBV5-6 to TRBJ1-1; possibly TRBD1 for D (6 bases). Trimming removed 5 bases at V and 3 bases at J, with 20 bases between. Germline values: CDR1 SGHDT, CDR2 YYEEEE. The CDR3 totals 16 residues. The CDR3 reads CASSEEGVSWYTEAFF. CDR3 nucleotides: TGTGCCAGCAGTGAGGAGGGGGTCAGTTGGTACACTGAAGCTTTCTTT.

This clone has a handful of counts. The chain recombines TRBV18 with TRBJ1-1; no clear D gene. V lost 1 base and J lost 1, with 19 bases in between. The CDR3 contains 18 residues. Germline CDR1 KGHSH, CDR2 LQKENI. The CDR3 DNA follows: TGTGCCAGCTCACCACTGGCTCGAGGGTCTGGTGGGAACACTGAAGCTTTCTTT. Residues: CASSPLARGSGGNTEAFF.

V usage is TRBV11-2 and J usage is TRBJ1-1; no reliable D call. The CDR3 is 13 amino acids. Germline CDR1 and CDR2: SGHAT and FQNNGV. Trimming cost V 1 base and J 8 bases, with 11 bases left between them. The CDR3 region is CASSLVGPLEAFF. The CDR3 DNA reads TGTGCCAGCAGCTTAGTCGGACCCCTGGAAGCTTTCTTT.

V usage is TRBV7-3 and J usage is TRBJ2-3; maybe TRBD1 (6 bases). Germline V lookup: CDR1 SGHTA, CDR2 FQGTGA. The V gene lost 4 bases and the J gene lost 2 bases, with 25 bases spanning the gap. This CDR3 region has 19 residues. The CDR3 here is CASSSRGSQGGIVTDTQYF. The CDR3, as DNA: TGTGCCAGCAGCTCAAGGGGGTCCCAAGGTGGAATTGTCACAGATACGCAGTATTTT. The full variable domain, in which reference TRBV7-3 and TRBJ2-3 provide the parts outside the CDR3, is GAGVSQTPSNKVTEKGKYVELRCDPISGHTALYWYRQSLGQGPEFLIYFQGTGAADDSGLPNDRFFAVRPEGSVSTLKIQRTERGDSAVYLCASSSRGSQGGIVTDTQYFGPGTRLTVL.